These T cell receptor beta chains were read from a single sample in a study of CD8+ T cells in alopecia areata. Using immunoSEQ multiplex PCR, the repertoire was profiled, and TCRdb retains in-frame clones only, with some absent. This sample has around 210,000 clones, with over 60% found just once. Sequencing was performed on CD4+ T cells sorted from blood, taken at week 4, from a patient treated with tofacitinib. The receptor set was obtained from a human donor with alopecia areata. Each CDR3 is given with its conserved first and last residue. D genes are given only for firm matches. The size entry is marked missing in some rows and otherwise reads once, few, many or a size class.

V,size,D,J,CDR3,DNA
TRBV29-1,NA,NA,TRBJ1-6,CSVLLGPNSPLHF,TGCAGCGTCCTCTTAGGGCCCAATTCACCCCTCCACTTT
TRBV30,few,NA,TRBJ1-2,CAWSVSAGYTF,TGTGCCTGGAGTGTGTCAGCAGGCTACACCTTC
TRBV11-2,NA,NA,TRBJ2-1,CASSLGLGGNEQFF,TGTGCCAGCAGCTTAGGGTTAGGGGGCAATGAGCAGTTCTTC
TRBV5-1,NA,NA,TRBJ2-7,CASSLKGTEFYEQYF,TGCGCCAGCAGCTTGAAAGGGACGGAGTTTTACGAGCAGTACTTC
TRBV6-4,NA,TRBD1,TRBJ1-2,CASRPTGTGGYTF,TGTGCCAGCAGACCGACAGGGACTGGTGGCTACACCTTC
TRBV21-1,NA,NA,TRBJ1-2,CASTTDHYGYTF,TGTGCCAGCACGACAGATCACTATGGCTACACCTTC
TRBV7-9,NA,NA,TRBJ1-3,CASSLGGFGNTIYF,TGTGCCAGCAGCTTAGGAGGTTTTGGAAACACCATATATTTT
TRBV5-6,NA,TRBD1,TRBJ1-2,CASSGPRTGSGYGYTF,TGTGCCAGCAGCGGCCCTCGGACAGGCTCAGGCTATGGCTACACCTTC
TRBV6-6,NA,NA,TRBJ2-6,CASTDRTYSGANVLTF,TGTGCCAGCACTGACAGGACCTACTCTGGGGCCAACGTCCTGACTTTC
TRBV29-1,NA,NA,TRBJ1-1,CSVTTGTGTEAFF,TGCAGCGTGACTACAGGGACGGGCACTGAAGCTTTCTTT
TRBV30,NA,NA,TRBJ2-5,CAWSVGPHSKETQYF,TGTGCCTGGAGTGTAGGCCCCCATTCAAAAGAGACCCAGTACTTC
TRBV9,NA,NA,TRBJ2-3,CASSVAGGGTDTQYF,TGTGCCAGCAGCGTAGCGGGTGGCGGCACAGATACGCAGTATTTT
TRBV7-6,NA,NA,TRBJ1-2,CASSLESRGNYGYTF,TGTGCCAGCAGCTTAGAATCGAGGGGTAACTATGGCTACACCTTC
TRBV29-1,NA,NA,TRBJ1-2,CSVDPSFYGYTF,TGCAGCGTTGATCCCAGCTTCTACGGCTACACCTTC
TRBV30,NA,NA,TRBJ2-7,CAWGSLLGEQYF,TGTGCCTGGGGGTCGTTGCTCGGCGAGCAGTACTTC
TRBV7-9,few,TRBD1,TRBJ1-6,CASSLGQGGFSPLHF,TGTGCCAGCAGCTTAGGGCAGGGGGGGTTCTCACCCCTCCACTTT
TRBV4-3,NA,NA,TRBJ1-6,CASSQDLITGRRDSPLHF,TGCGCCAGCAGCCAAGATTTAATAACAGGGCGTAGAGATTCACCCCTCCACTTT
TRBV5-6,NA,NA,TRBJ2-3,CASSRSTDTQYF,TGTGCCAGCTCAAGATCGACAGATACGCAGTATTTT
TRBV5-1,NA,TRBD2,TRBJ2-3,CASSLRLSGGADTQYF,TGCGCCAGCAGCTTGCGGTTGAGCGGGGGGGCAGATACGCAGTATTTT
TRBV6-6,NA,NA,TRBJ2-2,CASSQRAGARAGELFF,TGTGCCAGCAGTCAACGAGCAGGGGCGAGAGCCGGGGAGCTGTTTTTT
TRBV9,NA,NA,TRBJ1-6,CASSVGGIGNSPLHF,TGTGCCAGCAGCGTAGGGGGGATAGGTAATTCACCCCTCCACTTT
TRBV5-6,NA,NA,TRBJ1-1,CASSLWWRLPEAFF,TGTGCCAGCAGCTTGTGGTGGAGGCTACCCGAAGCTTTCTTT
TRBV7-8,few,NA,TRBJ2-5,CASSPVDLMGTQYF,TGTGCCAGCAGCCCCGTGGACCTCATGGGGACCCAGTACTTC
TRBV10-3,once,NA,TRBJ2-3,CAISPPGADTQYF,TGTGCCATCAGCCCCCCCGGGGCGGATACGCAGTATTTT
TRBV10-3,NA,NA,TRBJ1-2,CAISAGADSYGYTF,TGTGCCATCAGTGCAGGCGCTGACAGCTATGGCTACACCTTC
TRBV5-1,once,NA,TRBJ2-5,CASSTDQETQYF,TGCGCCAGTTCGACAGACCAAGAGACCCAGTACTTC
TRBV28,NA,NA,TRBJ1-5,CASSLAGGSNQPQHF,TGTGCCAGCAGTCTCGCAGGCGGAAGCAATCAGCCCCAGCATTTT
TRBV5-1,once,TRBD2,TRBJ2-3,CASSLMGRGADTQYF,TGCGCCAGCAGCTTGATGGGCCGGGGGGCAGATACGCAGTATTTT
TRBV7-9,NA,TRBD1,TRBJ1-4,CASSLGDRGYEKLFF,TGTGCCAGCAGCTTAGGGGACAGGGGATATGAAAAACTGTTTTTT
TRBV6-6,NA,NA,TRBJ2-6,CASSPGAGANVLTF,TGTGCCAGCAGTCCAGGGGCTGGGGCCAACGTCCTGACTTTC
TRBV30,NA,TRBD2,TRBJ2-5,CAWSVGAGGETQYF,TGTGCCTGGAGTGTTGGAGCGGGAGGCGAGACCCAGTACTTC
TRBV7-2,NA,NA,TRBJ2-3,CASSFRVGGSTDTQYF,TGTGCCAGCAGCTTTCGGGTGGGGGGAAGCACAGATACGCAGTATTTT
TRBV14,few,NA,TRBJ2-6,CASSQVRASGANVLTF,TGTGCCAGCAGCCAAGTTCGAGCCTCTGGGGCCAACGTCCTGACTTTC
TRBV4-2,NA,TRBD1,TRBJ2-2,CASSQGQGAGAGELFF,TGTGCCAGCAGCCAGGGACAGGGGGCGGGCGCCGGGGAGCTGTTTTTT
TRBV11-2,NA,NA,TRBJ2-5,CASSLFGGEQETQYF,TGTGCCAGCAGCTTATTCGGGGGTGAACAAGAGACCCAGTACTTC
TRBV29-1,NA,TRBD1,TRBJ2-2,CSVSRGRNTGELFF,TGCAGCGTTTCCAGGGGGCGAAACACCGGGGAGCTGTTTTTT
TRBV30,NA,TRBD1,TRBJ1-1,CAWRRGQGTEAFF,TGTGCCTGGAGGAGGGGACAGGGGACTGAAGCTTTCTTT
TRBV2,NA,NA,TRBJ2-3,CASKWEYTDTQYF,TGTGCCAGCAAGTGGGAGTACACAGATACGCAGTATTTT
TRBV5-1,NA,TRBD1,TRBJ1-2,CASSLEGGSRSEGYTF,TGCGCCAGCAGCTTGGAAGGGGGCAGCAGGTCAGAGGGCTACACCTTC
TRBV11-1,NA,TRBD2,TRBJ2-2,CASLGGLAGDGELFF,TGTGCCAGCCTAGGAGGACTAGCGGGGGACGGGGAGCTGTTTTTT
TRBV6-5,NA,TRBD1,TRBJ1-2,CASSHRDREWGYTF,TGTGCCAGCAGTCACCGTGACAGGGAATGGGGCTACACCTTC
TRBV29-1,once,TRBD1,TRBJ2-5,CSAAPGTAKETQYF,TGCAGCGCTGCGCCCGGGACAGCCAAAGAGACCCAGTACTTC